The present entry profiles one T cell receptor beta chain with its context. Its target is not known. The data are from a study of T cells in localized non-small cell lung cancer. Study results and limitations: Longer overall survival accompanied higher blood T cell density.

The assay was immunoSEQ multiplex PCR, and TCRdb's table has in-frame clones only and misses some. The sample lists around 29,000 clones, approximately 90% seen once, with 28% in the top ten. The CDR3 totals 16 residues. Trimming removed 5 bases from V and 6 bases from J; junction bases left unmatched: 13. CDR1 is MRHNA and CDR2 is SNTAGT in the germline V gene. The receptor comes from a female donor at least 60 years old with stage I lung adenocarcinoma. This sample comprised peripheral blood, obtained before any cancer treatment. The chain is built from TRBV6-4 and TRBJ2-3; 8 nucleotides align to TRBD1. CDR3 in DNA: TGTGCCAGCAGTTATAATTCGGCAGGGGGCGCGGATACGCAGTATTTT. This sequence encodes CASSYNSAGGADTQYF.